One and the same sample provided the 7 T cell receptor beta chains below, sequenced in a study of vaccination effects on CD4 cells after COVID-19. Which antigens these TCRs recognize remains unknown. Subsequent to roughly 9 days of culture, CD4+ T cells were isolated. BNT162b2 vaccine or mRNA-1273 vaccine was given to participants in two doses. The data were produced by immunoSEQ multiplex PCR, yet TCRdb's version contains in-frame clones alone and is incomplete. This sample has more than 60,000 clones, with over 70% found just once. Sequenced here: CD4+ T cells from PBMCs cultured without peptide, sampled after COVID-19 vaccination. These receptors came from a human donor who received a COVID-19 vaccine.

V is TRBV7-9 and J is TRBJ1-4; D is possibly TRBD1 (5 bases). V lost 5 bases, J lost 7 bases, and 14 bases lay in between. The germline V gene encodes CDR1 SEHNR and CDR2 FQNEAQ (reference sequence). This CDR3 comprises 14 residues. This CDR3 reads CASSKTGTGEKLFF. DNA of the CDR3: TGTGCCAGCAGCAAGACCGGGACGGGTGAAAAACTGTTTTTT.

This chain joins TRBV6-5 and TRBJ2-5, with D maybe TRBD1 (6 bases). The CDR3 has 15 amino acids. The V end lost 7 bases, the J end lost 4 bases, and 19 bases lay between the germline ends. Germline assignment: CDR1 MNHEY and CDR2 SVGAGI. The CDR3 bases are TGTGCCAGCATTTTTGCAGGGGTCGTTACAGAGACCCAGTACTTC. It yields the protein CASIFAGVVTETQYF.

V is TRBV5-1 and J is TRBJ2-5, with 11 bases lining up with TRBD1. Germline-derived CDR1 and CDR2 are SGHRS and YFSETQ. J gave up 5 bases and V 2 bases, and 8 bases lay outside the gene matches. This CDR3 is built from 16 residues. The CDR3 DNA reads as TGCGCCAGCAGCTTAACCCCCGGGACAGGGGGGGAGACCCAGTACTTC. Amino acid sequence: CASSLTPGTGGETQYF.

This clone has just a few counts. The V and J genes are TRBV15 and TRBJ2-7; D might be TRBD1 (7 bases). Germline V gene data show CDR1 as LNHNV and CDR2 as YYDKDF (reference sequence). The CDR3 has 13 residues. V lost 0 bases and J 9 bases, leaving 12 bases between the germline ends. CDR3 DNA sequence: TGTGCCACCAGCAGAGATCGACAGGGAGGGCAGTACGTC. As protein: CATSRDRQGGQYV.

V is TRBV6-2 or TRBV6-3 and J is TRBJ2-2; 13 nucleotides match TRBD2. There are 16 residues in the CDR3. The V gene's germline CDR1 is MNHEY and CDR2 SVGEGT. Trimming took 5 bases from V and 5 from J; bases not matched to a gene: 5. The CDR3 loop reads CASSTRTSGGTGELFF. DNA for the CDR3: TGTGCCAGCAGTACTCGGACTAGCGGGGGAACCGGGGAGCTGTTTTTT.

This chain joins TRBV7-9 and TRBJ2-3; D not resolved. The V and J ends lost 5 bases and 2 bases respectively, with 8 bases between them. The CDR3 extends over 13 amino acids. CDR1 SEHNR and CDR2 FQNEAQ come from the germline V gene (reference sequence). Here the CDR3 reads CASSQGYTDTQYF. The CDR3 DNA reads as TGTGCCAGCAGCCAAGGCTACACAGATACGCAGTATTTT.

This chain connects TRBV7-2 to TRBJ2-3, with 13 bases identical to TRBD2. V shed 5 bases, J shed 1 base, and the junction held 6 bases outside the gene matches. The CDR3 length is 17 residues. CDR1 SGHTA and CDR2 FQGNSA come from the germline V gene. In DNA, the CDR3 is TGTGCCAGCAGCCTACGACTAGCGGGGGGAGGCACAGATACGCAGTATTTT. This codes for CASSLRLAGGGTDTQYF. The variable domain in full, with the rest retrieved from reference TRBV7-2 and TRBJ2-3, is GAGVSQSPSNKVTEKGKDVELRCDPISGHTALYWYRQSLGQGLEFLIYFQGNSAPDKSGLPSDRFSAERTGGSVSTLTIQRTQQEDSAVYLCASSLRLAGGGTDTQYFGPGTRLTVL.